Shown below are 9 T cell receptor beta chains from a single sample sequenced in a study of long-term antiretroviral therapy in people with HIV. The assay used was immunoSEQ (version v3.0), run at survey level. The protocol was immunoSEQ multiplex PCR, while the TCRdb copy is restricted to in-frame clones and leaves out a portion. Counted here are some 45,000 clones, about nine tenths occurring once; the ten biggest clones make up approximately 5.3%. The sample was unsorted PBMCs, taken 0.1 years before starting antiretroviral therapy. These receptors all come from a woman in her fifties or sixties with HIV.

The J gene is TRBJ1-2, the V gene TRBV12-5; D call uncertain. CDR1 is LGHNT, CDR2 FRNRAP, per germline. With 3 bases removed from V and 7 bases from J, the gap between germline ends came to 18 bases. This CDR3 is built from 15 residues. The CDR3 sequence is CASGFNRPVGIGYTF. The CDR3 DNA sequence: TGTGCTAGTGGTTTTAACCGCCCAGTCGGGATTGGCTACACCTTC.

This chain links TRBV9 with TRBJ2-5; 7 bases align to TRBD1. Germline lookup yields CDR1 SGDLS and CDR2 YYNGEE. Trimming took 4 bases from V and 4 from J; bases not matched to a gene: 7. The CDR3 covers 14 residues. The CDR3 DNA is TGTGCCAGCAGCCCACGGACAGGAGGAGAGACCCAGTACTTC. Protein: CASSPRTGGETQYF.

The chain joins TRBV6-1 to TRBJ1-1, with D perhaps TRBD1 (6 bases). Per germline, CDR1 MNHNS and CDR2 SASEGT. Trimming shortened V by 2 bases and J by 1 base, and 14 bases separated the two germline ends. There are 16 residues in the CDR3. CDR3 in amino acids: CASSESETGGNTEAFF. DNA for the CDR3: TGTGCCAGCAGTGAATCCGAGACAGGTGGGAACACTGAAGCTTTCTTT.

The V gene is TRBV7-9, the J gene TRBJ2-5; 12 positions match TRBD1. CDR1 and CDR2 (germline): SEHNR, FQNEAQ (reference sequence). After removal of 5 bases from V and 4 bases from J, the junction contained 8 bases not matched to a gene. The CDR3 is 16 amino acids. The CDR3 sequence: CASSASGTGGGETQYF. The CDR3 nucleotides are TGTGCCAGCAGCGCCTCCGGGACAGGGGGCGGAGAGACCCAGTACTTC. Full variable domain (remainder filled in from reference TRBV7-9 and TRBJ2-5): DTGVSQNPRHKITKRGQNVTFRCDPISEHNRLYWYRQTLGQGPEFLTYFQNEAQLEKSRLLSDRFSAERPKGSFSTLEIQRTEQGDSAMYLCASSASGTGGGETQYFGPGTRLLVL.

The J gene is TRBJ2-7, the V gene TRBV7-8; D possibly corresponds to TRBD1 (6 bases). The CDR3 covers 14 residues. CDR1 is SGHVS, CDR2 FQNEAQ, per germline. V gave up 1 base and J gave up 2 bases, with 9 bases separating them. CDR3 DNA sequence: TGTGCCAGCAGCTTAGAAGGGGACACCTACGAGCAGTACTTC. Protein: CASSLEGDTYEQYF.

The chain combines TRBV6-5 with TRBJ2-5; 7 bases align to TRBD1. Germline V gene lookup returns CDR1 MNHEY and CDR2 SVGAGI. V shed 0 bases and J 7 bases; nucleotides not matched to a gene: 11. The CDR3 runs 16 residues. CDR3 amino acids: CASSYSIRGPRGTQYF. CDR3 in DNA: TGTGCCAGCAGTTACTCGATAAGGGGGCCCAGGGGGACCCAGTACTTC.

The chain is built from TRBV5-6 and TRBJ1-4, with TRBD1 as a possible D gene (6 bases). Trimming shortened V by 2 bases and J by 7 bases, and 9 bases separated the two germline ends. The CDR3 spans 13 residues. Per the germline V gene, CDR1 is SGHDT and CDR2 is YYEEEE. For the CDR3, the DNA is TGTGCCAGCAGCTTATGGGACATTGAAAAACTGTTTTTT. As protein: CASSLWDIEKLFF.

The V call is TRBV12-5, the J call TRBJ2-7; 8 bases fit TRBD2. Per the germline V gene, CDR1 is LGHNT and CDR2 is FRNRAP. With V trimmed by 6 bases and J by 1 base, 5 bases remained unmatched. CDR3 length equals 14 residues. CDR3 amino acids: CASGPRGGSYEQYF. DNA of the CDR3: TGTGCTAGTGGCCCACGCGGGGGGTCCTACGAGCAGTACTTC. The whole variable domain, remainder taken from reference TRBV12-5 and TRBJ2-7, is DARVTQTPRHKVTEMGQEVTMRCQPILGHNTVFWYRQTMMQGLELLAYFRNRAPLDDSGMPKDRFSAEMPDATLATLKIQPSEPRDSAVYFCASGPRGGSYEQYFGPGTRLTVT.

This chain uses TRBV4-3 with TRBJ1-4, with D hard to call. Germline V CDR1 and CDR2: LGHNA, YSLEER. The CDR3 covers 17 residues. V was pared by 0 bases and J by 3 bases, with 14 bases between. The CDR3 here is CASSQDPGGLANEKLFF. Written as DNA, the CDR3 is TGCGCCAGCAGCCAAGACCCGGGAGGGCTGGCTAATGAAAAACTGTTTTTT.